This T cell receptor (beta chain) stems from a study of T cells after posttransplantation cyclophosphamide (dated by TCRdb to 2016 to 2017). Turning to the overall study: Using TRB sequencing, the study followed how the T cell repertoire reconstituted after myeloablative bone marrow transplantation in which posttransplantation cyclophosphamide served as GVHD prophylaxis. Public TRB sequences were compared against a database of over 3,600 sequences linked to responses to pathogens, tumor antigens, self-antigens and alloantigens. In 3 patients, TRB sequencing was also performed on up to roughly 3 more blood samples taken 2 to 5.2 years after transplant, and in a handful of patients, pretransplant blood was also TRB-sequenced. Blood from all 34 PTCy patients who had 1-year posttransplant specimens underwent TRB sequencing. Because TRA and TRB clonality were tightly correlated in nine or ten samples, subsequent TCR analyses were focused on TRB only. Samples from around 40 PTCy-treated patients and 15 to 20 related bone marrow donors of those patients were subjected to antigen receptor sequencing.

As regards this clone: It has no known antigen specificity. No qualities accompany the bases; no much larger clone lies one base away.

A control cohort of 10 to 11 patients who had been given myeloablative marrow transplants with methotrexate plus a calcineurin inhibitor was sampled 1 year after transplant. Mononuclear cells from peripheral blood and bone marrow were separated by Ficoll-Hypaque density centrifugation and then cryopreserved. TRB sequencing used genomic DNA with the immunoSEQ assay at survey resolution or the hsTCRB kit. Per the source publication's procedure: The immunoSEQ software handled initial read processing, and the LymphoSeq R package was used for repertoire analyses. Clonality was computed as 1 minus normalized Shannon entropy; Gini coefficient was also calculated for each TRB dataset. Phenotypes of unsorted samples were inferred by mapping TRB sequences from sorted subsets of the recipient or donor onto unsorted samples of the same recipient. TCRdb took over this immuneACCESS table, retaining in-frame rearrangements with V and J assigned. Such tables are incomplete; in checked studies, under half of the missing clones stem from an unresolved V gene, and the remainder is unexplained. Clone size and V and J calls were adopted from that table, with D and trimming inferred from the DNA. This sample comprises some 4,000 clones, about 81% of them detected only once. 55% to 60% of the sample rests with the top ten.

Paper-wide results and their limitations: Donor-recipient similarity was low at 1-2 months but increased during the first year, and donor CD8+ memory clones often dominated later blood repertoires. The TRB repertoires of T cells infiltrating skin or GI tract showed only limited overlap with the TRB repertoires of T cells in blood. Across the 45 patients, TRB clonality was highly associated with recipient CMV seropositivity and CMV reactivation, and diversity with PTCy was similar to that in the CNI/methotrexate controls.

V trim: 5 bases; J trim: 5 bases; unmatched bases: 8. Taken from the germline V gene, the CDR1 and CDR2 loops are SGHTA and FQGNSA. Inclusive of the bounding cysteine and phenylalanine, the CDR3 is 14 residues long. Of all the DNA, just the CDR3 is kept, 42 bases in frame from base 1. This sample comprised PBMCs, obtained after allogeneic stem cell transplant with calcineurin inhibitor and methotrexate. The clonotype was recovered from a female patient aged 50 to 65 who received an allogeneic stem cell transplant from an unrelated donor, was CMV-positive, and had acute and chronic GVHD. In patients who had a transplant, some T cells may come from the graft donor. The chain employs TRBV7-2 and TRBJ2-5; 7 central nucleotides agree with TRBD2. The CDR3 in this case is CASSPAGVGETQYF. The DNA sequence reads TGTGCCAGCAGCCCCGCGGGGGTGGGGGAGACCCAGTACTTC. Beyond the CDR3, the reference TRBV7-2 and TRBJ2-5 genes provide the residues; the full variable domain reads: GAGVSQSPSNKVTEKGKDVELRCDPISGHTALYWYRQSLGQGLEFLIYFQGNSAPDKSGLPSDRFSAERTGGSVSTLTIQRTQQEDSAVYLCASSPAGVGETQYFGPGTRLLVL.